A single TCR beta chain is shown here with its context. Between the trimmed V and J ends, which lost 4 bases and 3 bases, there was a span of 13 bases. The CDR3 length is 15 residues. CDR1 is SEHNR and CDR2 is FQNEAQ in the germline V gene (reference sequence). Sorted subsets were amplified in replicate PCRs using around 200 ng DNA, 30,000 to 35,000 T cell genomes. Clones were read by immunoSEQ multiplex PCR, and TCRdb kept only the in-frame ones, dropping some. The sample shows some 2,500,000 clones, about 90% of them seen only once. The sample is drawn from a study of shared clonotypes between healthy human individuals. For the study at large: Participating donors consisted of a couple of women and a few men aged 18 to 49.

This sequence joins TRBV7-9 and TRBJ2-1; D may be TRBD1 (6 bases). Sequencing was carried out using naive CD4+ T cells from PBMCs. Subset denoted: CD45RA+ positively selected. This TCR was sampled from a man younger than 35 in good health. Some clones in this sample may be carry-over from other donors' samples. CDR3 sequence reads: CASSSGQGFYNEQFF. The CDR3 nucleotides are TGTGCCAGCAGCTCGGGACAAGGATTCTACAATGAGCAGTTCTTC.